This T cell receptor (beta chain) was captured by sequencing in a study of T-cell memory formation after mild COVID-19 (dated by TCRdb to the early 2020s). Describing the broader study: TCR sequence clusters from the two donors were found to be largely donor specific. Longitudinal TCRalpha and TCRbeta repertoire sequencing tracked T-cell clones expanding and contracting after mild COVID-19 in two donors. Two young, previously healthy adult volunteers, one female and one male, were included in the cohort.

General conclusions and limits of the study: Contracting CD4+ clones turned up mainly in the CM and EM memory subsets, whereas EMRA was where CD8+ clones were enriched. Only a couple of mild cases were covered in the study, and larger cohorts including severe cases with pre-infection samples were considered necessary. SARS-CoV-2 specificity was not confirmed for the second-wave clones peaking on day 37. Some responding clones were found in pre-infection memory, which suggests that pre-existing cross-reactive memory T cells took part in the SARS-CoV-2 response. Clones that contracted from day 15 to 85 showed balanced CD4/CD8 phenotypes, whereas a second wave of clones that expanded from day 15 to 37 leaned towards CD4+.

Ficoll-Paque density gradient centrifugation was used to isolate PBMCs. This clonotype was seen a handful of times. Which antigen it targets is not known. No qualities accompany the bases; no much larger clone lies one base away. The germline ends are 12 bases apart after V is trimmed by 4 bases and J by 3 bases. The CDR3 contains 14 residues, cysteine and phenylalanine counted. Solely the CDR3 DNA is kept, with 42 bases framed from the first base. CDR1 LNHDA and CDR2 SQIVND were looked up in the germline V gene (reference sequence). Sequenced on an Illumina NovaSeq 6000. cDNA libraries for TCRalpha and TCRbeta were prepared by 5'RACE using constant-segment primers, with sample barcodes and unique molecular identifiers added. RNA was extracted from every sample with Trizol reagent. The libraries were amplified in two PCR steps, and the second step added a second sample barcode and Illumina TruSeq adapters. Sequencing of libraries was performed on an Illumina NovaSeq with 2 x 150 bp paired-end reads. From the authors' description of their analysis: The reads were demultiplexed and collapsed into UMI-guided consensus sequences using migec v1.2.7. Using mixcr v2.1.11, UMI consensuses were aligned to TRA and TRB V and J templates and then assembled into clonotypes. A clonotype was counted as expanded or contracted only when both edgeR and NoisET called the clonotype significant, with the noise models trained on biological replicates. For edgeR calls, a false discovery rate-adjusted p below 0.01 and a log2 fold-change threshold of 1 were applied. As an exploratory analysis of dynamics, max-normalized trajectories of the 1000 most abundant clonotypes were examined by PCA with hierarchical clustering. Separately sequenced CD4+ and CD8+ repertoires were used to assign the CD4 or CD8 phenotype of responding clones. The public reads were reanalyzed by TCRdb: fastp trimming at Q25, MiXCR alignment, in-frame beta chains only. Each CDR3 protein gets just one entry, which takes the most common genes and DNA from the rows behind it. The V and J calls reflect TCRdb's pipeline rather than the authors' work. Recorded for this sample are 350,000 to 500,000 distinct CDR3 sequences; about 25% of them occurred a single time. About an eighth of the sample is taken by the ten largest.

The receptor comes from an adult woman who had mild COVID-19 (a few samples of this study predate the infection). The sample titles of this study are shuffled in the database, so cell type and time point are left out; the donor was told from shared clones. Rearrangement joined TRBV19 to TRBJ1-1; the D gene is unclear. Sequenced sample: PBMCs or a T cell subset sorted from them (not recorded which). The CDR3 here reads CASSTNSWDTEAFF. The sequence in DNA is TGTGCCAGTAGTACTAACAGCTGGGACACTGAAGCTTTCTTT.